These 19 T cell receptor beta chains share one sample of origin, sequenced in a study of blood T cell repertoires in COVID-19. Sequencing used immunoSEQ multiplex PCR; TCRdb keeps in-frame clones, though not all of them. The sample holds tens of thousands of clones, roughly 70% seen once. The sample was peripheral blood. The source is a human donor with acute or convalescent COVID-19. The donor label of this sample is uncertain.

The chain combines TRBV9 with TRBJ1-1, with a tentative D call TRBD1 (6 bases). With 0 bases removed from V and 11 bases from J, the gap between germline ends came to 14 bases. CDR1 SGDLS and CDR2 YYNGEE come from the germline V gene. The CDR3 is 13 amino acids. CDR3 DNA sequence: TGTGCCAGCAGCGTAGAGTGGGGGCCCCCGGCTTTCTTT. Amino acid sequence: CASSVEWGPPAFF.

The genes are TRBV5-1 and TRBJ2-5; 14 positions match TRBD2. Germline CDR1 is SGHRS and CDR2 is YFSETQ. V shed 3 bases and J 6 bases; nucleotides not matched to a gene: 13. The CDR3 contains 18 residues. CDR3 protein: CASSSQGPGTSGRQTQYF. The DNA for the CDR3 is TGCGCCAGCAGCTCCCAGGGGCCCGGGACTAGCGGGAGACAGACCCAGTACTTC.

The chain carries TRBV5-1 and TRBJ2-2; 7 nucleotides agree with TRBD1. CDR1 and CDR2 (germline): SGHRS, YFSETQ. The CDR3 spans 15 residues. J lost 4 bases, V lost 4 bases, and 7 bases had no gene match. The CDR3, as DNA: TGCGCCAGCAGCCCCCACGACAGGGCCACCGGGGAGCTGTTTTTT. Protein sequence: CASSPHDRATGELFF.

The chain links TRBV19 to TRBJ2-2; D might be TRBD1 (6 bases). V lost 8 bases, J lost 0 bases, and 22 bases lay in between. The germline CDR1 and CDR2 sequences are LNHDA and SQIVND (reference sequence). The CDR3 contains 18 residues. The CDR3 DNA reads TGTGCCAGTCAGAAGAGTGGAAAAGGGACACCGAACACCGGGGAGCTGTTTTTT. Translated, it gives CASQKSGKGTPNTGELFF.

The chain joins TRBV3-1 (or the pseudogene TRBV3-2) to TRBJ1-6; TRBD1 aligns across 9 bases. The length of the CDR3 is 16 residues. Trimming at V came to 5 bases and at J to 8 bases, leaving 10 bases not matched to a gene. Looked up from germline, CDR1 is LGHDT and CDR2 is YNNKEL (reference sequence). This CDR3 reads CASSNDPGQGYSPLHF. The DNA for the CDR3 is TGTGCCAGCAGCAACGACCCGGGACAGGGATATTCACCCCTCCACTTT.

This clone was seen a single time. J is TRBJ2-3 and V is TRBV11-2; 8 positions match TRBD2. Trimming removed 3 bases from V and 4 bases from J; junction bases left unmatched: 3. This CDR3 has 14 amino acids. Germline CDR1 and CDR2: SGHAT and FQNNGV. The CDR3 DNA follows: TGTGCCAGCAGCTTGGCTAGCGGGTCAGATACGCAGTATTTT. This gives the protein CASSLASGSDTQYF.

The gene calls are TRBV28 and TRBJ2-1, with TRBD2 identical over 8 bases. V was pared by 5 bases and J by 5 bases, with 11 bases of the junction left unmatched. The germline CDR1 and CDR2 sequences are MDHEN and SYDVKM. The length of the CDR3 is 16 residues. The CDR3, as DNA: TGTGCCAGCAGTCCAAAAGCGGGACTAGTAAACAATGAGCAGTTCTTC. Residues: CASSPKAGLVNNEQFF.

The CDR3 region is CASSFRPGQGAWQTQYF. The CDR3 nucleotides are TGTGCCAGCAGCTTCCGGCCGGGACAGGGGGCTTGGCAGACCCAGTACTTC. The V gene is TRBV11-2, the J gene TRBJ2-5; TRBD1 aligns across 12 bases. V shed 3 bases, J shed 6 bases, and the junction held 11 bases outside the gene matches. Germline V gene lookup returns CDR1 SGHAT and CDR2 FQNNGV. This CDR3 spans 17 amino acids.

The CDR3, as DNA: TGCGCCAGCAGCCAATTGAGTTTTACCGGGGAGCTGTTTTTT. This encodes CASSQLSFTGELFF. The rearrangement uses TRBV4-3 and TRBJ2-2, with D hard to call. This CDR3 is 14 amino acids long. The V gene's germline CDR1 is LGHNA and CDR2 YSLEER. Trimming stripped 2 bases from V and 5 bases from J, with 9 bases between.

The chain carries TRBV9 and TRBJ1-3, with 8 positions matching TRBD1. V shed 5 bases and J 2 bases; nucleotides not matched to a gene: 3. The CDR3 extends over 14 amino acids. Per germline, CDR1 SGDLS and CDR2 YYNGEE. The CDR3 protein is CASRAGGAGNTIYF. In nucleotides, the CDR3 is TGTGCCAGCAGGGCAGGGGGCGCTGGAAACACCATATATTTT.

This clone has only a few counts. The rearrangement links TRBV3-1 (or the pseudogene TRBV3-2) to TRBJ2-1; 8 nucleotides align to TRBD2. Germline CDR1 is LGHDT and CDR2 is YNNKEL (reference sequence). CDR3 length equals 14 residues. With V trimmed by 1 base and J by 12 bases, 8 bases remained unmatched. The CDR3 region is CASSQASLAGMQFF. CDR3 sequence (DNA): TGTGCCAGCAGCCAAGCATCGTTAGCGGGGATGCAGTTCTTC.

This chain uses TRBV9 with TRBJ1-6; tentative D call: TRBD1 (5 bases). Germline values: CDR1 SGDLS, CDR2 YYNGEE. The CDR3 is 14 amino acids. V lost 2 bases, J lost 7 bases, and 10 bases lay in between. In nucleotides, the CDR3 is TGTGCCAGCAGCGTTTACAGGACCAATTCACCCCTCCACTTT. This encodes CASSVYRTNSPLHF.

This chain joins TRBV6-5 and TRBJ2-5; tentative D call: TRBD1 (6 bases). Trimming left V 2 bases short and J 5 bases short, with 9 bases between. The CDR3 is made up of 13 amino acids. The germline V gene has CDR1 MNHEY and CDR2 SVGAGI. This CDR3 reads CASSYGQLETQYF. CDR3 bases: TGTGCCAGCAGTTACGGACAGCTCGAGACCCAGTACTTC.

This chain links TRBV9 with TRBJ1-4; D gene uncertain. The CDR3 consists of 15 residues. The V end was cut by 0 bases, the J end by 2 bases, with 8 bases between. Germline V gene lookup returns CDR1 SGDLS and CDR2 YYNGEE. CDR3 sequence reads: CASSVGQSTNEKLFF. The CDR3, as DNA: TGTGCCAGCAGCGTAGGACAATCGACTAATGAAAAACTGTTTTTT.

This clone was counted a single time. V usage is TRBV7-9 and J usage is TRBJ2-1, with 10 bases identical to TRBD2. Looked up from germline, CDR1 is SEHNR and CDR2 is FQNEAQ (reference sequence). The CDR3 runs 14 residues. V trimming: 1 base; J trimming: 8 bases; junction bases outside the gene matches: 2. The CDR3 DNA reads TGTGCCAGCAGCTTAGGGACTAGCGGCGATGAGCAGTTCTTC. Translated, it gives CASSLGTSGDEQFF. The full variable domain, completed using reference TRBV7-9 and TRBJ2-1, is DTGVSQNPRHKITKRGQNVTFRCDPISEHNRLYWYRQTLGQGPEFLTYFQNEAQLEKSRLLSDRFSAERPKGSFSTLEIQRTEQGDSAMYLCASSLGTSGDEQFFGPGTRLTVL.

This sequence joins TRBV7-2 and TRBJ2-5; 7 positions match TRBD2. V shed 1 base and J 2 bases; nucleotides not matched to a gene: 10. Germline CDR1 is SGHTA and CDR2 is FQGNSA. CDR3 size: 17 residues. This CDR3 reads CASSLGLVGGGQETQYF. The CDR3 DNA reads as TGTGCCAGCAGCTTAGGTTTGGTGGGGGGGGGTCAAGAGACCCAGTACTTC.

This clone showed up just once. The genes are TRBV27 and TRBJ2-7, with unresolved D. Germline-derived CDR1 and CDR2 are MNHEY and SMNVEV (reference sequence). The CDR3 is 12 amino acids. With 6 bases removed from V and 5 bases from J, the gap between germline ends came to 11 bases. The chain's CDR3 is CASSTRTDEQYF. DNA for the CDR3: TGTGCCAGCAGCACTCGCACAGACGAGCAGTACTTC.

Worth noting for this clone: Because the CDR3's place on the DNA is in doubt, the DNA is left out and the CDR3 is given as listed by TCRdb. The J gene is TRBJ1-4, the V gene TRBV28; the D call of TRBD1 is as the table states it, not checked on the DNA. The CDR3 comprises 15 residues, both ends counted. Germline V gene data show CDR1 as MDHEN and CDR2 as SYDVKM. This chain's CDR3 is CASSSSGQGNEKLFF.

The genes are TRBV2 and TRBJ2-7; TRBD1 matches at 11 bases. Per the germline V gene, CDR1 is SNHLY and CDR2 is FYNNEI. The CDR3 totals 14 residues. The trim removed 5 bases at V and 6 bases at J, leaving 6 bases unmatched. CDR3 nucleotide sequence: TGTGCCAGCAGTCCCTCCGGGACAGGGGGCGAGCAGTACTTC. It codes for CASSPSGTGGEQYF.